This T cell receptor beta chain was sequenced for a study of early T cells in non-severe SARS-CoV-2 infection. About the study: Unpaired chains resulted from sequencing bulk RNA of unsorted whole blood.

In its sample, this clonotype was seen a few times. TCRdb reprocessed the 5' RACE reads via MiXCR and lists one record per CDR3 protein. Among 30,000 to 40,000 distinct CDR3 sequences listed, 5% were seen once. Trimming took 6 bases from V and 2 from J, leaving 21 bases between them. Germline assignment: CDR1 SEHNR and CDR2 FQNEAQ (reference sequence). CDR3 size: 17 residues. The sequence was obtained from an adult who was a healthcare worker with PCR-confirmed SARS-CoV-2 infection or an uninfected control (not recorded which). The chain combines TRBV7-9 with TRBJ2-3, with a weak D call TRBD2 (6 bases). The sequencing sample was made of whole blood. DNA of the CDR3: TGTGCCAGCAGACCCACCCCGCGGGGTTGGGACACAGATACGCAGTATTTT. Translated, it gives CASRPTPRGWDTDTQYF.